What follows describes a single T cell receptor beta chain. Its antigen is unidentified. The authors reverse transcribed all of the isolated RNA, so sequencing captured expressed TCRB transcripts. Some clones are missing from TCRdb's copy, which holds only in-frame ones; the method was immunoSEQ multiplex PCR. The sample holds around 650,000 clones, roughly 12% seen once. The sample originates from a study of beta chain features in type 1 diabetes. General study results and limits: Shorter TCRB CDR3s, moderately but significantly so, marked every one of the four CD4+ subsets in Type 1 diabetes patients.

Germline values: CDR1 SGHDT, CDR2 YYEEEE. CDR3 length: 16 residues. Trimming removed 3 bases at V and 5 bases at J, with 18 bases between. V and J are TRBV5-6 and TRBJ1-5; TRBD1 might be the D (6 bases). The sample consisted of naive CD4+ T cells from blood. The sequence was obtained from a man aged 30 to 45 with type 1 diabetes. This CDR3 reads CASSSSWGQGYQPQHF. In DNA form, the CDR3 reads TGTGCCAGCAGCTCCTCTTGGGGACAAGGCTATCAGCCCCAGCATTTT.